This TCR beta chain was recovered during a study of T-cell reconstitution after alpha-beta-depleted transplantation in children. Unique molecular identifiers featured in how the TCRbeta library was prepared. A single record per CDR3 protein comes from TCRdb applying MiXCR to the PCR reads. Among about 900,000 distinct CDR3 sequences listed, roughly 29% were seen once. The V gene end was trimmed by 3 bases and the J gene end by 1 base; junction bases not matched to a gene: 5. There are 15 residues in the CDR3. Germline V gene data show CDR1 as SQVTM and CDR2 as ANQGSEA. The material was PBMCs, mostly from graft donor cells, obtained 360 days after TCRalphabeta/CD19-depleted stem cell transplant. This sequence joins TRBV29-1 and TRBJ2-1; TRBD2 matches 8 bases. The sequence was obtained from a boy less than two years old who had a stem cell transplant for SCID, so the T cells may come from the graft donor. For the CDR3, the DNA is TGCAGCGTTGATCTCGGGGGGGAATCCTACAATGAGCAGTTCTTC. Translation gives CSVDLGGESYNEQFF.